This T cell receptor beta chain was identified in a study of blood T cell repertoires in COVID-19. Study background: Donors in the United States, Italy and Spain gave samples during acute or convalescent COVID-19. PBMCs, B-cell-depleted T cells, or T cells provided the cDNA or gDNA that made up the material.

Original processing methods: The authors estimated nucleated cell counts from reference gene primer amplification. Using immunoSEQ multiplex PCR, the repertoire was profiled, and TCRdb retains in-frame clones only, with some absent. From that table come the V and J calls and clone size; the DNA was used to work out D and trimming. Altogether just under 70,000 clones are present, 86% being singletons, with the ten largest covering approximately 8.4%. V gave up 7 bases and J gave up 2 bases; unmatched junction bases: 11. Germline V gives CDR1 SGHRS, CDR2 YFSETQ. This CDR3 spans 15 amino acids. J is TRBJ2-5 and V is TRBV5-1, with 7 nucleotides matching TRBD2. The sequenced sample consisted of peripheral blood. The clonotype originates from a man aged 25 to 45 with acute or convalescent COVID-19. CDR3 nucleotides: TGCGCCAGCTGCTACGGTCTAGCGGCACAAGAGACCCAGTACTTC. This encodes CASCYGLAAQETQYF.